This T cell receptor (beta chain) emerged from a study of human T cells and chemical hapten exposure. As concerns this clonotype: As yet, its antigen is unknown.

Time point given: patch test 3, about 24 weeks after DPC sensitization. The sample's treatment: therapeutic diphenylcyclopropenone sensitization with weekly scalp DPC. Blood sampling occurred before each patch-test application. From whole blood left unfractionated, total RNA was extracted. TCRdb analysed the RACE reads with MiXCR anew, one entry per CDR3 protein. The sample has about 190,000 distinct CDR3 sequences, about 22% seen once. Study results and limitations: Donors, who had alopecia, may show an immune response that differs from healthy people's. TCRs exceeding 1 in 1000 frequency stayed unchanged with DPC sensitization.

The CDR3 is 14 residues long. V shed 5 bases and J 7 bases; nucleotides not matched to a gene: 6. Germline CDR1 and CDR2: SEHNR and FQNEAQ (reference sequence). The TCR comes from a woman aged 40 to 55 with alopecia areata. Some clones in this sample may be carry-over from other donors' samples. This chain uses TRBV7-9 with TRBJ1-4; 8 bases line up with TRBD1. The specimen comprised whole blood, sampled in connection with sensitization to the hapten diphenylcyclopropenone (DPC). The CDR3: CASSTGTGAEKLFF. As DNA, the CDR3 is TGTGCCAGCAGCACCGGGACAGGCGCTGAAAAACTGTTTTTT.